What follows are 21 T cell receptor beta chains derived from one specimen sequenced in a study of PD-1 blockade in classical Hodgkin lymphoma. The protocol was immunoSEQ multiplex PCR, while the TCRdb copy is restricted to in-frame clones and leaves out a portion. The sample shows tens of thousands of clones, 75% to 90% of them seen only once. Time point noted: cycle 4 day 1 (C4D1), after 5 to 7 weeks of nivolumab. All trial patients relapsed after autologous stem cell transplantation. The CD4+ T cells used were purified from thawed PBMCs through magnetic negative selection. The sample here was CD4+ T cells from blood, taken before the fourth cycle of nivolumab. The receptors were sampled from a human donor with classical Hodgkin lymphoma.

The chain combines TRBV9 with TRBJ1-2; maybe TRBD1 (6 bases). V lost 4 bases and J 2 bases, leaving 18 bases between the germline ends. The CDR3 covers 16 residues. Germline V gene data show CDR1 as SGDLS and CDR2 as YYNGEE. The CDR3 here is CASSRGGGVQNYGYTF. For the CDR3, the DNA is TGTGCCAGCAGCCGAGGGGGAGGGGTCCAAAACTATGGCTACACCTTC.

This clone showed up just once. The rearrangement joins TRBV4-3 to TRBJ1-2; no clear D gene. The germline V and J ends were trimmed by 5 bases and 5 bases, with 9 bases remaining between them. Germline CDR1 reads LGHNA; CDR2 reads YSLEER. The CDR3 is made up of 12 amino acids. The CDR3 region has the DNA TGCGCCAGCAGCGGGGTAGCTTATGGCTACACCTTC. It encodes CASSGVAYGYTF.

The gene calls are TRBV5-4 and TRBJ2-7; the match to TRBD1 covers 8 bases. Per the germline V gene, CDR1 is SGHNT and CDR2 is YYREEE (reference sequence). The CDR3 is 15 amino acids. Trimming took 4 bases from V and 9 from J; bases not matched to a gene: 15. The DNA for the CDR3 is TGTGCCAGCAGCCTGCAACCGGGACAGGAAATGCCGCAGTACTTC. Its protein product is CASSLQPGQEMPQYF.

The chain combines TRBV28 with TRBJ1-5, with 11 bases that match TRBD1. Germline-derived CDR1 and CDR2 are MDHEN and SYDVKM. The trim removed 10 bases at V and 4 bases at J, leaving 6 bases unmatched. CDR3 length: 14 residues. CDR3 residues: CAILGQGENQPQHF. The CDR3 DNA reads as TGTGCCATCCTGGGACAGGGGGAAAATCAGCCCCAGCATTTT.

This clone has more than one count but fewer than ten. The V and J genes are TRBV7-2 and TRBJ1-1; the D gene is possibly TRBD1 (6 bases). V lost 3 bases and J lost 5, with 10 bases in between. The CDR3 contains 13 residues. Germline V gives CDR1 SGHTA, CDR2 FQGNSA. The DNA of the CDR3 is TGTGCCAGCAGCTTCAGGGGAGGAACTGAAGCTTTCTTT. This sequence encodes CASSFRGGTEAFF.

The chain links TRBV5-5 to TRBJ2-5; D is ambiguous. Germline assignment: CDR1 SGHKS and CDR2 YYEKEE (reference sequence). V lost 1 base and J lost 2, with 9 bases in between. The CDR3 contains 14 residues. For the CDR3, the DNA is TGTGCCAGCAGCTTGAGGTCACAGCAAGAGACCCAGTACTTC. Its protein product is CASSLRSQQETQYF. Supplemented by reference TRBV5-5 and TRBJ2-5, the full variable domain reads DAGVTQSPTHLIKTRGQQVTLRCSPISGHKSVSWYQQVLGQGPQFIFQYYEKEERGRGNFPDRFSARQFPNYSSELNVNALLLGDSALYLCASSLRSQQETQYFGPGTRLLVL.

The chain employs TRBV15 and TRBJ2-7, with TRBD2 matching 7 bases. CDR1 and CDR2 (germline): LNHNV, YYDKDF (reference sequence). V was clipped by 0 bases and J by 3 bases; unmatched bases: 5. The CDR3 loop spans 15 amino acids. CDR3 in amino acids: CATSRDPGGNYEQYF. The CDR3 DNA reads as TGTGCCACCAGCAGAGATCCGGGAGGTAACTACGAGCAGTACTTC.

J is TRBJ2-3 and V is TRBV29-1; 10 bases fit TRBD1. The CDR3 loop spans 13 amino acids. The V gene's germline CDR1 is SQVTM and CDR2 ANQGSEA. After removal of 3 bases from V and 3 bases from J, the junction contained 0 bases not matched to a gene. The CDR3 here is CSVEGQGTDTQYF. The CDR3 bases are TGCAGCGTTGAGGGACAGGGGACAGATACGCAGTATTTT.

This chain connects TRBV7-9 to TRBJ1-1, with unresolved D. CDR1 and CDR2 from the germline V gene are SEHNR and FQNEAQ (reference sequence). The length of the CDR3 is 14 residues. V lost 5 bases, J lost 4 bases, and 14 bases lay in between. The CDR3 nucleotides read TGTGCCAGCAGCCGTCTTATAGCCGGCACTGAAGCTTTCTTT. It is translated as CASSRLIAGTEAFF.

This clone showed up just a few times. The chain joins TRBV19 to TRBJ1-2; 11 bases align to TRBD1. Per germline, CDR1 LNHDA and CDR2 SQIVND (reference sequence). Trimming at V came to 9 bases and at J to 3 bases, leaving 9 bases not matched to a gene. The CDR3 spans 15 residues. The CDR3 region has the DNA TGTGCCAGCCGGACCTCGGGACAGGGGGACTATGGCTACACCTTC. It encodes CASRTSGQGDYGYTF. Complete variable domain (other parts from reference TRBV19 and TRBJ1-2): DGGITQSPKYLFRKEGQNVTLSCEQNLNHDAMYWYRQDPGQGLRLIYYSQIVNDFQKGDIAEGYSVSREKKESFPLTVTSAQKNPTAFYLCASRTSGQGDYGYTFGSGTRLTVV.

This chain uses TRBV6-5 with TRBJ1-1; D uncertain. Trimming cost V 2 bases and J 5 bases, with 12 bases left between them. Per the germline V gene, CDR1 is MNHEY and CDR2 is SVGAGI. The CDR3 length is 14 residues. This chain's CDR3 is CASSYGRGGTEAFF. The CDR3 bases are TGTGCCAGCAGTTACGGACGGGGAGGGACTGAAGCTTTCTTT.

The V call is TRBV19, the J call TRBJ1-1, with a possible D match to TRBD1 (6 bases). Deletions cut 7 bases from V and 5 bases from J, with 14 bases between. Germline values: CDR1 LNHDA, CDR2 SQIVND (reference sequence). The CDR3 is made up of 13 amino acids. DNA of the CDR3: TGTGCCAGTAAGGGGCAGGGACAAACTGAAGCTTTCTTT. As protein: CASKGQGQTEAFF.

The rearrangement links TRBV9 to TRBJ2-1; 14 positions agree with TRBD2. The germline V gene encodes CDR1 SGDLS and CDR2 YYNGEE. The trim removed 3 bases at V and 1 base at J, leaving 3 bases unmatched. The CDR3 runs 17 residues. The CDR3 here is CASSAGLAGGSYNEQFF. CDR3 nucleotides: TGTGCCAGCAGCGCCGGACTAGCGGGGGGATCCTACAATGAGCAGTTCTTC.

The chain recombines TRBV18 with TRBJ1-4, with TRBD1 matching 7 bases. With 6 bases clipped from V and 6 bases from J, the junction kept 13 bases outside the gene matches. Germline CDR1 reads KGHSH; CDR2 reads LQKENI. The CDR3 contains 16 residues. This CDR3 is CASSVSGLQGHEKLFF. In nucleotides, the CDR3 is TGTGCCAGCTCCGTATCTGGCTTACAGGGGCATGAAAAACTGTTTTTT.

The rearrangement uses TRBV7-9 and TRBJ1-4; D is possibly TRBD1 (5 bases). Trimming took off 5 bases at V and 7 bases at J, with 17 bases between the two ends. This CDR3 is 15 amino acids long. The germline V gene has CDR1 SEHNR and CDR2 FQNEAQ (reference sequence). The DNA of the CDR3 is TGTGCCAGCAGCCAAAGAAGCGGGGCCAGTGAAAAACTGTTTTTT. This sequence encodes CASSQRSGASEKLFF.

Here the CDR3 DNA reads TGCGCCAGCAGCCCCCGACTAGCGGGGGGGTTACCCTACGAGCAGTACTTC. Its translation is CASSPRLAGGLPYEQYF. This rearrangement joins TRBV5-1 to TRBJ2-7; 14 positions match TRBD2. Germline CDR1 reads SGHRS; CDR2 reads YFSETQ. With V trimmed by 4 bases and J by 2 bases, 8 bases remained unmatched. CDR3 size: 17 residues. The full variable domain, with the rest looked up from reference TRBV5-1 and TRBJ2-7, is KAGVTQTPRYLIKTRGQQVTLSCSPISGHRSVSWYQQTPGQGLQFLFEYFSETQRNKGNFPGRFSGRQFSNSRSEMNVSTLELGDSALYLCASSPRLAGGLPYEQYFGPGTRLTVT.

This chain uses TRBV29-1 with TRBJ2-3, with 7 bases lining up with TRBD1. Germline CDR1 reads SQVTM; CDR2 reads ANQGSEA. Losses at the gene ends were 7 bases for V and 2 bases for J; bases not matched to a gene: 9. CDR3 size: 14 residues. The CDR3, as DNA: TGCAGCGCAAGCTTAGGGACAGCCACAGATACGCAGTATTTT. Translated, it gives CSASLGTATDTQYF.

The CDR3 nucleotides are TGTGCCACCAGCAGATCTTTCGGACAGGGTAATTCACCCCTCCACTTT. This codes for CATSRSFGQGNSPLHF. The chain uses TRBV15 and TRBJ1-6; TRBD1 matches at 8 bases. CDR1 LNHNV and CDR2 YYDKDF come from the germline V gene (reference sequence). V shed 2 bases and J 6 bases; nucleotides not matched to a gene: 6. The CDR3 has 16 amino acids.

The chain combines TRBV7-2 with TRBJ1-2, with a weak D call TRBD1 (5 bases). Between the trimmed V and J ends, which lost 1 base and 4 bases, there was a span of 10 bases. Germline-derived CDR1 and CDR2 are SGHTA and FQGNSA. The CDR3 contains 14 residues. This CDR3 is CASSLERQGYGYTF. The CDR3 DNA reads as TGTGCCAGCAGCTTAGAGCGGCAGGGCTATGGCTACACCTTC.

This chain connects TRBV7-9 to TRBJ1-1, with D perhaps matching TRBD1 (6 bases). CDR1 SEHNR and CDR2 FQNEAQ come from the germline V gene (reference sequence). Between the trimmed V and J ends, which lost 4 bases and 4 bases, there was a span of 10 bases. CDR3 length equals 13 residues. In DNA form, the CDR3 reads TGTGCCAGCAGCTCGACAGGTTTCACTGAAGCTTTCTTT. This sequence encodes CASSSTGFTEAFF.

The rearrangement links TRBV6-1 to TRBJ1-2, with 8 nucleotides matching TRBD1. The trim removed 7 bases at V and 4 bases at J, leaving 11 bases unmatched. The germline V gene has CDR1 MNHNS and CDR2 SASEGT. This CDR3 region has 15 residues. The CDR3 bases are TGTGCCAGCACCCCAAACAGGGGGAACGGCTATGGCTACACCTTC. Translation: CASTPNRGNGYGYTF.